This entry is about one T cell receptor beta chain. Its specificity is unknown. TCRdb re-derived calls from the PCR reads in MiXCR, one entry per CDR3 protein. In the table there are some 590,000 distinct CDR3 sequences, about 25% of which are singletons. Germline CDR1 is SGHTA and CDR2 is FQGNSA. V was clipped by 5 bases and J by 4 bases, with 23 bases between them. This CDR3 comprises 17 residues. The sample belongs to a study of molecular identifiers for immune sequencing clone quantification. Regarding the study as a whole: Highly expanded clone sizes could be underestimated by identical TCR molecules sharing a barcode.

This receptor was obtained from a human donor in good health. Some libraries in this study had Jurkat cell RNA spiked in. V and J are TRBV7-2 and TRBJ2-5; D perhaps matches TRBD2 (6 bases). The sequenced sample was naive CD8+ T cells from blood, with Jurkat cell RNA spiked in. As to subset: FACS-sorted CD8+CD4-CCR7+CD45RA+ naive T cells. CDR3 sequence (DNA): TGTGCCAGCAGCCAAAAGGGTAGGGGCGGGACCCTAGAGACCCAGTACTTC. Residues: CASSQKGRGGTLETQYF.